This entry describes one T cell receptor (beta chain). Its antigen is still unknown. The sample belongs to a study of cytomegalovirus exposure and HLA in healthy donors. Study-level results: A later analysis associated some 16,000 TCR beta sequences with HLA alleles at a 0.05 false discovery rate.

Trimming removed 0 bases from V and 6 bases from J; junction bases left unmatched: 6. In germline, CDR1 is SGHNT, CDR2 YYREEE (reference sequence). The CDR3 runs to 15 residues. 60 Vbeta and 13 Jbeta primers were used in PCR. Profiled with immunoSEQ multiplex PCR; TCRdb holds only in-frame clones, not every one. The profile shows about 170,000 clones, roughly 79% of them singletons. The chain links TRBV5-4 to TRBJ2-3; 8 bases agree with TRBD2. The receptor's source is a middle-aged man in good health and CMV-seropositive. The material sequenced was PBMCs. This CDR3 is CASSLGLAPGDTQYF. The CDR3 region has the DNA TGTGCCAGCAGCTTGGGACTAGCGCCAGGGGATACGCAGTATTTT.